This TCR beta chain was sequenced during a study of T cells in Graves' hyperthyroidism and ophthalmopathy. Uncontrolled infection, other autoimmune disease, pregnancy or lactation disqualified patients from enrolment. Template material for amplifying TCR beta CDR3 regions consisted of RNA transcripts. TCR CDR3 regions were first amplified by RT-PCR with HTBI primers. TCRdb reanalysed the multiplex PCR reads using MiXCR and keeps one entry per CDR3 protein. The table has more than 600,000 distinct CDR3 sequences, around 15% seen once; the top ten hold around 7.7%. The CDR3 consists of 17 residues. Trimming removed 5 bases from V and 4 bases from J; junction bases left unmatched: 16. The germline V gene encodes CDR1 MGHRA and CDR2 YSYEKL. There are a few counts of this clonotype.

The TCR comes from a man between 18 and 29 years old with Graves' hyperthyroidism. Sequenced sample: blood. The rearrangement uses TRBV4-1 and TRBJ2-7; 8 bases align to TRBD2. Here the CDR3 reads CASSSGPAVGRVYEQYF. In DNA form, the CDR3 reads TGCGCCAGCAGCTCCGGACCAGCGGTCGGGAGGGTTTACGAGCAGTACTTC.